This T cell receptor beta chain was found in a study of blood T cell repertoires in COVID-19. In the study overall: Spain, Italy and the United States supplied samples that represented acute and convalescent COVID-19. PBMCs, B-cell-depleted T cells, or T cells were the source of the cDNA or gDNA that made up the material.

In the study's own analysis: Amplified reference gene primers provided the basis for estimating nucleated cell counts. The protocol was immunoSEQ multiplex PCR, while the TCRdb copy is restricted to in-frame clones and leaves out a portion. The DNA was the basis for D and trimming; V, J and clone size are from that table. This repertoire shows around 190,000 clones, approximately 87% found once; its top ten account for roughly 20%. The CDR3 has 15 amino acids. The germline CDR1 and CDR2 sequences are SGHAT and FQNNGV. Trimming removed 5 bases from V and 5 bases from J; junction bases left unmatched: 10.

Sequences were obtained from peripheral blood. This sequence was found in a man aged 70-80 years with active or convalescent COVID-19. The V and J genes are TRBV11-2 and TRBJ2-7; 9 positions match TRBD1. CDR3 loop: CASSNPGQGINEQYF. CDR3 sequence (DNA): TGTGCCAGCAGCAACCCGGGACAGGGAATCAACGAGCAGTACTTC.